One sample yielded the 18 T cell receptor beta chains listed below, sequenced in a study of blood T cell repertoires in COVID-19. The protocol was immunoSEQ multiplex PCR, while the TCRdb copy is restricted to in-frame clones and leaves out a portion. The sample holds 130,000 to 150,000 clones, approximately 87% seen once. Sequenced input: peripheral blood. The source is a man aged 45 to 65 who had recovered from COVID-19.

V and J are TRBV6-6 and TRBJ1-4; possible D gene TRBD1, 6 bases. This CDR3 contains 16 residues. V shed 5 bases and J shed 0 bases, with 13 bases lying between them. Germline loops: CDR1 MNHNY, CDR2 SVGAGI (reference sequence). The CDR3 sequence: CASSRRDTATNEKLFF. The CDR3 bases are TGTGCCAGCAGTCGTAGGGACACTGCAACTAATGAAAAACTGTTTTTT.

CDR3: CASSLRREPQETQYF. In DNA, the CDR3 is TGTGCCAGCAGCTTGAGGAGGGAACCGCAAGAGACCCAGTACTTC. The chain recombines TRBV5-4 with TRBJ2-5; maybe TRBD2 (6 bases). Germline CDR1 SGHNT, CDR2 YYREEE (reference sequence). Trimming left V 1 base short and J 2 bases short, with 12 bases between. The CDR3 sequence is 15 residues long.

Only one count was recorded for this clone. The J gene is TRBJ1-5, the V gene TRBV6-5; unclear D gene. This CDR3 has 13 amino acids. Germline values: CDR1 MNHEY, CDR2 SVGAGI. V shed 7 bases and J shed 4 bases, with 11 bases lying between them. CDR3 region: CASIARENQPQHF. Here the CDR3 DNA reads TGTGCCAGCATTGCCCGGGAGAATCAGCCCCAGCATTTT.

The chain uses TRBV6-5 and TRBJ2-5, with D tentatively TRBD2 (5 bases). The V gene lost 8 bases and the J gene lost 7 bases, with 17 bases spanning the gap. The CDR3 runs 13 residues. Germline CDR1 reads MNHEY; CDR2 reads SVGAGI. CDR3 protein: CASAPEEAWTQYF. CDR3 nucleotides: TGTGCCAGCGCCCCGGAGGAAGCGTGGACCCAGTACTTC.

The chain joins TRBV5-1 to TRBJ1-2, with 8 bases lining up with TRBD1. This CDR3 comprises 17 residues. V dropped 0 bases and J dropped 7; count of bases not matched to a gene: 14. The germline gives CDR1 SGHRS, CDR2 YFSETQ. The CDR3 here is CASSLVPSGTGLGGYTF. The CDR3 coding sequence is TGCGCCAGCAGCTTGGTCCCGTCCGGGACAGGTTTAGGTGGCTACACCTTC. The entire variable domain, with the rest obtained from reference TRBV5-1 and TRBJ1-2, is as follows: KAGVTQTPRYLIKTRGQQVTLSCSPISGHRSVSWYQQTPGQGLQFLFEYFSETQRNKGNFPGRFSGRQFSNSRSEMNVSTLELGDSALYLCASSLVPSGTGLGGYTFGSGTRLTVV.

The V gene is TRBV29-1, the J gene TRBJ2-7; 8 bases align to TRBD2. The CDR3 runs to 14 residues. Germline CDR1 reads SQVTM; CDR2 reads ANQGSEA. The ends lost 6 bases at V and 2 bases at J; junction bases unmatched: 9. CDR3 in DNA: TGCAGCGTCTCCGAGAGCGGGAGTACCTACGAGCAGTACTTC. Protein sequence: CSVSESGSTYEQYF.

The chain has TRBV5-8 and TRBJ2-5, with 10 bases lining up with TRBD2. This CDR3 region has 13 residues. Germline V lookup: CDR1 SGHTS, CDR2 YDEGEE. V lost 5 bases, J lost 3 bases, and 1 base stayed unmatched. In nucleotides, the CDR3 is TGTGCCAGCAGAACTAGCGGGGAAGAGACCCAGTACTTC. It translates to CASRTSGEETQYF.

CDR3 in amino acids: CASSEGTLAGGYTF. CDR3 nucleotides: TGTGCCAGCAGTGAAGGTACCTTGGCAGGTGGCTACACCTTC. The chain carries TRBV6-1 and TRBJ1-2; D is ambiguous. Germline CDR1 and CDR2: MNHNS and SASEGT. Trimming stripped 1 base from V and 7 bases from J, with 13 bases between. The CDR3 consists of 14 residues.

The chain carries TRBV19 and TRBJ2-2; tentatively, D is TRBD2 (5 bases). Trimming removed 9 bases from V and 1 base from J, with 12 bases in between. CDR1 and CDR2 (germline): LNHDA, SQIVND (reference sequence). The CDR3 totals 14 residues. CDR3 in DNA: TGTGCCAGCAACCTTGGACTGAACACCGGGGAGCTGTTTTTT. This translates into CASNLGLNTGELFF.

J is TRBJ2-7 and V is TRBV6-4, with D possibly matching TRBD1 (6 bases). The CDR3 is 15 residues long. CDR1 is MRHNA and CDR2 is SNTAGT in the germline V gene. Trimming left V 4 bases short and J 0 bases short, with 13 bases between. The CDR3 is CASSVEQGDSYEQYF. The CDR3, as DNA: TGTGCCAGCAGTGTCGAACAGGGAGACTCCTACGAGCAGTACTTC.

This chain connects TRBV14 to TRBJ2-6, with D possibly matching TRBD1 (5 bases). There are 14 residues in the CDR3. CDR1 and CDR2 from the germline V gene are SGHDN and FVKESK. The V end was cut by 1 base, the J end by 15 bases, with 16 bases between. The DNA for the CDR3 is TGTGCCAGCAGCCAAGTACAGGCCGCGAGGACCCTGACTTTC. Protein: CASSQVQAARTLTF.

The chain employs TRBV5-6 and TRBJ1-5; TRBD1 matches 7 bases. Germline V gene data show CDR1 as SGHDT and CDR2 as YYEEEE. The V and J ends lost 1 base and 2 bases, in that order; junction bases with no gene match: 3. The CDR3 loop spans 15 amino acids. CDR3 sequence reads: CASSLRGRGNQPQHF. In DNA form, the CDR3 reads TGTGCCAGCAGCTTGAGGGGGCGCGGCAATCAGCCCCAGCATTTT.

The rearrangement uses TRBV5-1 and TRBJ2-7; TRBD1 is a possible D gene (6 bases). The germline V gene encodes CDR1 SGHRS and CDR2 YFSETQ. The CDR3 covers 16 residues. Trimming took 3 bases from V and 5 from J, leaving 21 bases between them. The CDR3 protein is CASSYLFAQGTDEQYF. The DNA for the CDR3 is TGCGCCAGCAGCTACCTATTTGCGCAGGGGACGGACGAGCAGTACTTC.

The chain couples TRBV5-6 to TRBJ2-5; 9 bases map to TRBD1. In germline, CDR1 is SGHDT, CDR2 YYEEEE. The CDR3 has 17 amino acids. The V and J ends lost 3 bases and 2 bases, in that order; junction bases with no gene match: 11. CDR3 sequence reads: CASSSLTDRGGQETQYF. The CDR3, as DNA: TGTGCCAGCAGCTCCCTGACGGACAGGGGTGGGCAAGAGACCCAGTACTTC.

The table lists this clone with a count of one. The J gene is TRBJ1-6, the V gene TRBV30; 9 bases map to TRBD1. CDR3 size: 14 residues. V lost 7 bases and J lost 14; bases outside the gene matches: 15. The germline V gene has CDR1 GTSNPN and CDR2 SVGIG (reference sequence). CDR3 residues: CAYREGTGKFALHF. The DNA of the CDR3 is TGTGCCTACCGAGAAGGGACAGGGAAATTTGCCCTCCACTTT. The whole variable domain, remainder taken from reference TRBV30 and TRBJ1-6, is SQTIHQWPATLVQPVGSPLSLECTVEGTSNPNLYWYRQAAGRGLQLLFYSVGIGQISSEVPQNLSASRPQDRQFILSSKKLLLSDSGFYLCAYREGTGKFALHFGNGTRLTVT.

The CDR3 is CASKRGALNEKLFF. The CDR3 nucleotides are TGTGCCTCTAAACGGGGGGCCCTTAATGAAAAACTGTTTTTT. The genes are TRBV27 and TRBJ1-4; D is possibly TRBD1 (6 bases). Trimming took 11 bases from V and 4 from J, leaving 17 bases between them. Germline CDR1 is MNHEY and CDR2 is SMNVEV (reference sequence). The CDR3 runs 14 residues.

The CDR3 is CASTPSRDSVEAFF. The CDR3, as DNA: TGTGCCAGTACTCCGAGTCGCGACAGTGTTGAAGCTTTCTTT. The rearrangement uses TRBV19 and TRBJ1-1; D is possibly TRBD1 (5 bases). Trimming took off 7 bases at V and 7 bases at J, with 19 bases between the two ends. Looked up from germline, CDR1 is LNHDA and CDR2 is SQIVND (reference sequence). This CDR3 comprises 14 residues.

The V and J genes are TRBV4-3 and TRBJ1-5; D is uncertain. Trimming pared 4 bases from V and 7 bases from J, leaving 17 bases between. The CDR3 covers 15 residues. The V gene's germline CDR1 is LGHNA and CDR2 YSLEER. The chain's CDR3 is CASSPFEGSGQPQHF. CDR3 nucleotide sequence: TGCGCCAGCAGCCCATTTGAAGGGAGTGGGCAGCCCCAGCATTTT.